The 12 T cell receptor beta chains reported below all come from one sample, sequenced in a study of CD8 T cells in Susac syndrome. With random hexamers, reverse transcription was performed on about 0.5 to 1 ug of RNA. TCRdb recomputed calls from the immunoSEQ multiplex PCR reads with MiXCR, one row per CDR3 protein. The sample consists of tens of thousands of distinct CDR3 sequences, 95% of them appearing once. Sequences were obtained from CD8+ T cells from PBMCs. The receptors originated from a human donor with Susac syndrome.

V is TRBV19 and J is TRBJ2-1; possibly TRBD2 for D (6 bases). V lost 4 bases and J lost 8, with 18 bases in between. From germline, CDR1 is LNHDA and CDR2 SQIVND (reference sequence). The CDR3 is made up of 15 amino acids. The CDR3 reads CASSRTKYPSHEQFF. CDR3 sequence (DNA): TGTGCCAGTAGTAGGACTAAGTATCCATCCCATGAGCAGTTCTTC.

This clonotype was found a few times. The CDR3 is CAWSPSEWGAETQYF. CDR3 bases: TGTGCCTGGAGTCCCTCCGAGTGGGGGGCAGAGACCCAGTACTTC. The V call is TRBV30, the J call TRBJ2-5, with D perhaps being TRBD1 or TRBD2 (6 bases each). V was pared by 2 bases and J by 4 bases, with 17 bases between. Germline-derived CDR1 and CDR2 are GTSNPN and SVGIG (reference sequence). The CDR3 sequence is 15 residues long.

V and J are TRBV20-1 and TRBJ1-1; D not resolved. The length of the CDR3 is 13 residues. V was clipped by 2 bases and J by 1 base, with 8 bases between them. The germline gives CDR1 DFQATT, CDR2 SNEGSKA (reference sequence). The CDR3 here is CSARTAGNTEAFF. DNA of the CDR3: TGCAGTGCTAGAACAGCAGGGAACACTGAAGCTTTCTTT.

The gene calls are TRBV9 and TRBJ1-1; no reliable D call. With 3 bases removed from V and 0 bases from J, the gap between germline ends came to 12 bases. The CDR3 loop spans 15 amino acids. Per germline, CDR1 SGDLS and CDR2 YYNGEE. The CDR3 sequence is CASSAWENMNTEAFF. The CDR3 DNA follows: TGTGCCAGCAGCGCCTGGGAGAACATGAACACTGAAGCTTTCTTT.

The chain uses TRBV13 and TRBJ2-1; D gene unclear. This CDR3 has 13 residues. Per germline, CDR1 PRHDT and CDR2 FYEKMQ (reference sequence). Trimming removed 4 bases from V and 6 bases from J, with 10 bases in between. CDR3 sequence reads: CASSSTLPNEQFF. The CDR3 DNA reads TGTGCCAGCAGCTCGACCCTGCCCAATGAGCAGTTCTTC. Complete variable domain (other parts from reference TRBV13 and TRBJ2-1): AAGVIQSPRHLIKEKRETATLKCYPIPRHDTVYWYQQGPGQDPQFLISFYEKMQSDKGSIPDRFSAQQFSDYHSELNMSSLELGDSALYFCASSSTLPNEQFFGPGTRLTVL.

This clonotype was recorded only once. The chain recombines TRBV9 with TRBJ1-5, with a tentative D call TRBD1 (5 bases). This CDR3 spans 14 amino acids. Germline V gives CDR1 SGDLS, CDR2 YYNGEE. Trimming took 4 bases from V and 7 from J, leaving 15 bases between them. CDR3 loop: CASSPGGGAQPQHF. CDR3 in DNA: TGTGCCAGCAGCCCGGGCGGGGGTGCACAGCCCCAGCATTTT.

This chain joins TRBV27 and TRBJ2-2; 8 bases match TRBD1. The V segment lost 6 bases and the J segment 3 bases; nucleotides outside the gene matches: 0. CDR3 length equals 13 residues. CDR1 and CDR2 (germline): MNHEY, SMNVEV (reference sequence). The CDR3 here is CASRTGDTGELFF. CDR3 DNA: TGTGCCAGCAGGACAGGGGACACCGGGGAGCTGTTTTTT.

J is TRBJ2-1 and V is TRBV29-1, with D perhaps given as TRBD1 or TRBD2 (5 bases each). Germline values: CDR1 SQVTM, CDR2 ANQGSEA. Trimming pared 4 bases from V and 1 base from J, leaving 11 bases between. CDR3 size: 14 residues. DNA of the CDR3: TGCAGCGTTGGAGGTGGGGGTTCCTACAATGAGCAGTTCTTC. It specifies CSVGGGGSYNEQFF.

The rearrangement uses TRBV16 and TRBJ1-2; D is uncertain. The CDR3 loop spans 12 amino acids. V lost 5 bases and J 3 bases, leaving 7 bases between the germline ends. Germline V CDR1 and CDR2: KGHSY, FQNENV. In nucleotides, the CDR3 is TGTGCCAGCAGCGAAATAGACTATGGCTACACCTTC. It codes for CASSEIDYGYTF.

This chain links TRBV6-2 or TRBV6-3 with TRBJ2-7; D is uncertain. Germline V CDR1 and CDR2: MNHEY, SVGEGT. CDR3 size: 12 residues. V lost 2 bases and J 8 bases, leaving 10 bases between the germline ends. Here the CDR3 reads CASSYTANQQYF. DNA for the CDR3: TGTGCCAGCAGTTACACAGCTAACCAGCAGTACTTC.

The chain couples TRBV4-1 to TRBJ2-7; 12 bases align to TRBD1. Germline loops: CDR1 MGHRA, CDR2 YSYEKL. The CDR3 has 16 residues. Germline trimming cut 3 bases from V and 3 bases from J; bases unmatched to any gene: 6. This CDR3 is CASSHAGTGGFYEQYF. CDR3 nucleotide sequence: TGCGCCAGCAGCCATGCCGGGACAGGGGGCTTCTACGAGCAGTACTTC.

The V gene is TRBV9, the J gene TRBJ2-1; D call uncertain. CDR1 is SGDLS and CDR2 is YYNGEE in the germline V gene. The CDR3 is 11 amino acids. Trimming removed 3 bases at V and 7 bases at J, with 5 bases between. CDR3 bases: TGTGCCAGCAGCGATCTTAATGAGCAGTTCTTC. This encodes CASSDLNEQFF.